The T cell receptor (beta chain) described here comes from a study of vaccination effects on CD4 cells after COVID-19. The overall study: Either the BNT162b2 or mRNA-1273 vaccine was given to participants in two doses.

The germline gives CDR1 SGHRS, CDR2 YFSETQ. V dropped 2 bases and J dropped 0 bases, with 8 bases sitting between them. The CDR3 has 15 residues. In regard to this clone: Its antigen is unknown.

Ahead of sequencing, the ViraFEST assay grew antigen-specific CD4+ T cells using viral peptide pools. Following an approximately 9-day culture, CD4+ T cells were purified. The assay was immunoSEQ multiplex PCR, and TCRdb's table has in-frame clones only and misses some. Of about 60,000 clones listed, roughly four fifths are singletons. The receptor was derived from a human donor who received a COVID-19 vaccine. This material consisted of CD4+ T cells from PBMCs cultured with HCoV-229E spike peptides, taken before COVID-19 vaccination. This chain links TRBV5-1 with TRBJ2-2, with no clear D. CDR3 region: CASSFFSPNTGELFF. CDR3 sequence (DNA): TGCGCCAGCAGCTTCTTCAGCCCGAACACCGGGGAGCTGTTTTTT.